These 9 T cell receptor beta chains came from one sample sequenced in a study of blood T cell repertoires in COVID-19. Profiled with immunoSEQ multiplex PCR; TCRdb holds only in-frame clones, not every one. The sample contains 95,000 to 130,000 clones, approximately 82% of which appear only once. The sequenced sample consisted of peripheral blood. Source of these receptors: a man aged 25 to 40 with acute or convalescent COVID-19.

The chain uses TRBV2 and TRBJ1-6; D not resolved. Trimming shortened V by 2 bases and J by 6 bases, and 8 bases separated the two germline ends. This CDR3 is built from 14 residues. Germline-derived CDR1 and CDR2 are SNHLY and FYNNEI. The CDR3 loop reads CASSEHTLNSPLHF. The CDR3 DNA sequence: TGTGCCAGCAGTGAACACACGCTTAATTCACCCCTCCACTTT.

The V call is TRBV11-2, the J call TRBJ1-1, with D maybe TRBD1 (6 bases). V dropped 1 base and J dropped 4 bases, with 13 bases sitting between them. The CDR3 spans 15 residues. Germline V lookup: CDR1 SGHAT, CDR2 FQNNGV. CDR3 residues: CASSLGGGKITEAFF. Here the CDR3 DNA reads TGTGCCAGCAGCTTAGGAGGGGGTAAGATCACTGAAGCTTTCTTT.

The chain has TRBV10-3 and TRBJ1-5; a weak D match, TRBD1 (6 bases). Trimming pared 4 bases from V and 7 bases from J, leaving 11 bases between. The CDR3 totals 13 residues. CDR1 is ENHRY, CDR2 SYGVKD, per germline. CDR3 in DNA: TGTGCCATCAGTGGGACAGCCGGCCAGCCCCAGCATTTT. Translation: CAISGTAGQPQHF.

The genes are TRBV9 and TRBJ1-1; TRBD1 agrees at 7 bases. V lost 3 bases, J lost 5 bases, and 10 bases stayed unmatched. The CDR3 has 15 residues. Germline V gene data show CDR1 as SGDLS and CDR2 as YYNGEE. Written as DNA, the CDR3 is TGTGCCAGCAGCGAGGGGGCGGAGGGGTTGACTGAAGCTTTCTTT. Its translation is CASSEGAEGLTEAFF.

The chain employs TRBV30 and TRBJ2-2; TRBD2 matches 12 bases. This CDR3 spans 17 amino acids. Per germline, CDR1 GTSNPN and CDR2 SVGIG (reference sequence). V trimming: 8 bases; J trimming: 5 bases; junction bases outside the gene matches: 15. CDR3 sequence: CARRTGRTSGVTGELFF. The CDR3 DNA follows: TGTGCCCGCAGGACAGGGAGGACTAGCGGGGTAACCGGGGAGCTGTTTTTT.

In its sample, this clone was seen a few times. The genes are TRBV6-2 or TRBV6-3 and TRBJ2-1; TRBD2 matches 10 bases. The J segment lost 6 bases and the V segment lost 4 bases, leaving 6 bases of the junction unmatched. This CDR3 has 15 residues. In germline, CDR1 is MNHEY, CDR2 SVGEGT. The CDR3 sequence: CASSSLAGGLNEQFF. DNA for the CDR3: TGTGCCAGCAGTTCGTTAGCGGGGGGCCTCAATGAGCAGTTCTTC.

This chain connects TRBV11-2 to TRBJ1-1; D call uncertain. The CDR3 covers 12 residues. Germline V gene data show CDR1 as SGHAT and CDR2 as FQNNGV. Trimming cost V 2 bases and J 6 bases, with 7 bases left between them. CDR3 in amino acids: CASSLPGSEAFF. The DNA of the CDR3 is TGTGCCAGCAGCTTACCGGGATCTGAAGCTTTCTTT.

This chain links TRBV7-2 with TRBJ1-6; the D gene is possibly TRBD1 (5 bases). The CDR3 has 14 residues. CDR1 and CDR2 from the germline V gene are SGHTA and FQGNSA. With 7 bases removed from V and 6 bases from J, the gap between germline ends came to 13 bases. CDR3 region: CASTPGGVNSPLHF. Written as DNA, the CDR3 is TGTGCCAGCACCCCCGGGGGGGTTAATTCACCCCTCCACTTT.

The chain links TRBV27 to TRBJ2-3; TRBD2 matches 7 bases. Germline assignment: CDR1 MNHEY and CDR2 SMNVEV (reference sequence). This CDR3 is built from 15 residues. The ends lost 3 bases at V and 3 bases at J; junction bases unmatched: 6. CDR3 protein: CASSLWRERTDTQYF. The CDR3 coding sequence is TGTGCCAGCAGTTTGTGGCGGGAGCGGACAGATACGCAGTATTTT.